The rows below give T cell receptor beta chains drawn from one sample of a study of technical replicates of blood from several donors. Method: immunoSEQ multiplex PCR; TCRdb's copy keeps in-frame clones and lacks some. Among approximately 76,000 clones listed, around 90% were seen once. Sequenced input: T cells isolated from PBMCs. These receptors were taken from a human donor in good health. CDR3s include the opening cysteine and the closing phenylalanine or tryptophan. A D gene is named only where the DNA matches it firmly. Size is stated for part of the rows, as once, few or many counts, or as a class when the clone is expanded.

TRBJ2-2,TRBV30,.,TRBD1,TGTGCCTGGAGAGGAGAAGGGACAGGGAACACCGGGGAGCTGTTTTTT,CAWRGEGTGNTGELFF
TRBJ2-2,TRBV4-1,.,.,TGCGCCAGCAGCCAGAAACGAGGCTTTCAGCGGACCCACACCGGGGAGCTGTTTTTT,CASSQKRGFQRTHTGELFF
TRBJ2-3,TRBV11-3,.,TRBD1,TGTGCCAGCAGCCCGTCGAGGGGGCAGACAGATACGCAGTATTTT,CASSPSRGQTDTQYF
TRBJ2-5,TRBV7-9,few,TRBD1,TGTGCCAGCAGCTCAGACCTGGACAGGGTACAGACCCAGTACTTC,CASSSDLDRVQTQYF
TRBJ2-7,TRBV5-1,once,TRBD2,TGCGCCAGCAGCTCGGGACTATGGGACGAGCAGTACTTC,CASSSGLWDEQYF
TRBJ2-1,TRBV6-5,.,TRBD2,TGTGCCAGCAGTTACGGGGGGGAGCGGGGGGACAATGAGCAGTTCTTC,CASSYGGERGDNEQFF
TRBJ2-7,TRBV4-1,.,TRBD2,TGCGCCAGCAGCCAAATAAGACTAGCGGTATCGTCCTACGAGCAGTACTTC,CASSQIRLAVSSYEQYF
TRBJ2-6,TRBV5-4,.,.,TGTGCCAGCGTGACCCCGGGAGGGGCCAACGTCCTGACTTTC,CASVTPGGANVLTF
TRBJ2-7,TRBV28,.,TRBD1,TGTGCCAGCTCCTCCGGGACAGGGTACTACGAGCAGTACTTC,CASSSGTGYYEQYF
TRBJ2-1,TRBV18,.,TRBD2,TGTGCCAGCTCACCGCGACTTTCCAGCGGGAGTTCGGATGAGCAGTTCTTC,CASSPRLSSGSSDEQFF
TRBJ1-6,TRBV7-9,.,.,TGTGCCAGCAGCTTTGACTCTCCGTCGGCACCCCTCCACTTT,CASSFDSPSAPLHF